These T cell receptor beta chains were read from a single sample in a study of tumor T cells in aggressive B-cell lymphoma. Clones were sequenced by immunoSEQ multiplex PCR, and TCRdb holds only the in-frame ones, with some missing. The table lists 3,500 to 4,000 clones, 75% to 90% of them singletons. Source material: tumor tissue. Source of these receptors: an adult with diffuse large B cell lymphoma. Both conserved end residues are part of each CDR3. A D gene is named only where the DNA matches it firmly. Expanded clones are given a class, and other clones once, few, many or no size at all.

D gene,J gene,V gene,clone size,CDR3 protein,CDR3 DNA
-,TRBJ2-5,TRBV9,-,CASSVTEGEQYF,TGTGCCAGCAGCGTAACTGAGGGGGAGCAGTACTTC
-,TRBJ1-2,TRBV9,few,CASSVAQDNANYGYTF,TGTGCCAGCAGCGTAGCTCAGGACAACGCTAACTATGGCTACACCTTC
-,TRBJ2-1,TRBV6-5,-,CASSPEGTYNEQFF,TGTGCCAGCAGTCCTGAGGGTACCTACAATGAGCAGTTCTTC
TRBD2,TRBJ2-3,TRBV7-9,-,CASRLAGLTDTQYF,TGTGCCAGCAGACTAGCGGGGCTCACAGATACGCAGTATTTT
TRBD2,TRBJ2-1,TRBV6-5,-,CASSFSSGGSYNEQFF,TGTGCCAGCAGTTTCTCTAGCGGGGGATCCTACAATGAGCAGTTCTTC
TRBD1,TRBJ1-5,TRBV18,-,CASSPLGDRGQPQHF,TGTGCCAGCTCACCACTCGGGGACAGGGGTCAGCCCCAGCATTTT
-,TRBJ1-1,TRBV30,-,CAWSLPRGSEAFF,TGTGCCTGGAGTCTGCCCAGGGGCTCTGAAGCTTTCTTT
TRBD1,TRBJ2-7,TRBV4-2,-,CASSQDLDRGGEQYF,TGTGCCAGCAGCCAAGATTTGGACAGGGGCGGCGAACAGTACTTC
TRBD1,TRBJ2-1,TRBV5-1,-,CASSLGTGNEQFF,TGCGCCAGCAGCTTGGGGACAGGCAATGAGCAGTTCTTC
TRBD2,TRBJ2-3,TRBV18,once,CASSPGLAGGRGTDTQYF,TGTGCCAGCTCACCAGGGCTAGCGGGGGGGCGAGGCACAGATACGCAGTATTTT
-,TRBJ1-6,TRBV7-2,-,CASSLTGGDSPLHF,TGTGCCAGCAGCCTCACGGGGGGGGACTCACCCCTCCACTTT
-,TRBJ2-7,TRBV5-6,-,CASSPQSSYEQYF,TGTGCCAGCAGCCCACAATCCTCATACGAGCAGTACTTC
-,TRBJ1-1,TRBV7-8,-,CASSLWVLGGTKAFF,TGTGCCAGCAGCTTGTGGGTTCTTGGGGGCACTAAAGCTTTCTTT
-,TRBJ2-3,TRBV4-3,-,CASSQDHRAGTDTQYF,TGCGCCAGCAGCCAAGATCATCGCGCTGGCACAGATACGCAGTATTTT
-,TRBJ1-1,TRBV14,few,CASSQYKNTEAFF,TGTGCCAGCAGCCAATACAAGAACACTGAAGCTTTCTTT
-,TRBJ2-7,TRBV11-2,-,CASSLVAGNYEQYF,TGTGCCAGCAGCTTAGTGGCAGGGAACTACGAGCAGTACTTC
TRBD1,TRBJ2-7,TRBV11-2,-,CASSPTGSPYEQYF,TGTGCCAGCAGCCCGACAGGGTCCCCCTACGAGCAGTACTTC
TRBD1,TRBJ1-2,TRBV25-1,-,CASSGGDSYYGYTF,TGTGCCAGCAGCGGAGGGGACAGCTACTATGGCTACACCTTC
-,TRBJ2-7,TRBV7-8,-,CASSLAVLVSEQYF,TGTGCCAGCAGCTTAGCGGTTTTAGTTTCCGAGCAGTACTTC
-,TRBJ1-1,TRBV29-1,few,CSVPGGTAEAFF,TGCAGCGTTCCCGGGGGAACGGCTGAAGCTTTCTTT
-,TRBJ2-3,TRBV13,once,CASTPPGGRLTDMQYF,TGTGCCAGCACCCCCCCAGGGGGGCGCCTCACAGATATGCAGTATTTT
-,TRBJ2-5,TRBV28,-,CASSLMRLVETQYF,TGTGCCAGCAGTTTAATGAGACTGGTGGAGACCCAGTACTTC
TRBD1,TRBJ1-1,TRBV6-1,-,CASSATGAGTEAFF,TGTGCCAGCAGTGCTACAGGGGCAGGGACTGAAGCTTTCTTT